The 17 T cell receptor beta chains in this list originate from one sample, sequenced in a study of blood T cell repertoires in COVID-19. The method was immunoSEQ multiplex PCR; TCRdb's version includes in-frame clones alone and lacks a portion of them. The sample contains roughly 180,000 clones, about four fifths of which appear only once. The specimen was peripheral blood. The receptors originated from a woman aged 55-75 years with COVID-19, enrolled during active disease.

For the CDR3, the DNA is TGTGCCAGCAGTTCCGGACAGGGGTTAGGTGGCTACACCTTC. This encodes CASSSGQGLGGYTF. The rearrangement joins TRBV5-4 to TRBJ1-2, with 9 bases fitting TRBD1. The CDR3 is 14 amino acids. Germline V gene lookup returns CDR1 SGHNT and CDR2 YYREEE (reference sequence). The ends lost 5 bases at V and 7 bases at J; junction bases unmatched: 9.

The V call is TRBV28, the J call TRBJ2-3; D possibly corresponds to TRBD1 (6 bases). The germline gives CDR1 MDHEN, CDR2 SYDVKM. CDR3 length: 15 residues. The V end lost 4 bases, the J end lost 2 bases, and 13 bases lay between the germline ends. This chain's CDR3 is CASSSLGQFTDTQYF. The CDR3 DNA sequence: TGTGCCAGCAGTTCTCTCGGACAGTTCACAGATACGCAGTATTTT.

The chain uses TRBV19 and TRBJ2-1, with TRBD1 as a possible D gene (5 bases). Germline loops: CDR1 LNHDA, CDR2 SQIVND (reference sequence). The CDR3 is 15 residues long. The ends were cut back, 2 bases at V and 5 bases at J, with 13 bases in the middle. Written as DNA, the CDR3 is TGTGCCAGTAGTATAATGCAGGGCTTGGACAATGAGCAGTTCTTC. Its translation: CASSIMQGLDNEQFF.

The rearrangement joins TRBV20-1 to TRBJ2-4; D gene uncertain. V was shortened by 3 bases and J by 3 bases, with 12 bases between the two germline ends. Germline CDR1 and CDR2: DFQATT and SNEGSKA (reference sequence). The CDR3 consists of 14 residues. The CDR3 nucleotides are TGCAGTGCTAGTATCACAGAAGGCAAAAACATTCAGTACTTC. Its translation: CSASITEGKNIQYF.

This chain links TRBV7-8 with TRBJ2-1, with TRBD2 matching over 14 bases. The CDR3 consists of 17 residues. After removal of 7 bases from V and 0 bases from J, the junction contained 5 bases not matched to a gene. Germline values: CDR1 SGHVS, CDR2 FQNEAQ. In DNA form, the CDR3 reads TGTGCCAGCACTGGGACTAGCGGGGGCCTCTCCTACAATGAGCAGTTCTTC. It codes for CASTGTSGGLSYNEQFF.

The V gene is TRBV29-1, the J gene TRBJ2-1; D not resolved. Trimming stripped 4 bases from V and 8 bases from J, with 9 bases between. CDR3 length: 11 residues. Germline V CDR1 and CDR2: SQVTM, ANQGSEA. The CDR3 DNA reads TGCAGCGTTGTCGTAGTATATGAGCAGTTCTTC. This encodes CSVVVVYEQFF.

The CDR3 sequence is CASSQAGYETQYF. The CDR3 nucleotides read TGTGCCAGCAGTCAGGCGGGGTATGAGACCCAGTACTTC. The chain recombines TRBV14 with TRBJ2-5, with D perhaps TRBD2 (6 bases). The V gene's germline CDR1 is SGHDN and CDR2 FVKESK. Trimming shortened V by 6 bases and J by 5 bases, and 13 bases separated the two germline ends. The CDR3 covers 13 residues.

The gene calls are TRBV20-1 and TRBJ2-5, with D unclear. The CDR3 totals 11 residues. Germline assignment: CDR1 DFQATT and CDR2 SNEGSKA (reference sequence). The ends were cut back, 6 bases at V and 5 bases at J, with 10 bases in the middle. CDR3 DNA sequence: TGCAGTGCCACAGCCCTTGAGACCCAGTACTTC. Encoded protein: CSATALETQYF.

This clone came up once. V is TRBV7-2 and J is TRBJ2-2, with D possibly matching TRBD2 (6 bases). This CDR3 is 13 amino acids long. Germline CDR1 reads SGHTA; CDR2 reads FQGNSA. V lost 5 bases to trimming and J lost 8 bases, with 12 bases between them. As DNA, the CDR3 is TGTGCCAGCAGCGAAATAGGGAGGGGGGAGCTGTTTTTT. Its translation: CASSEIGRGELFF.

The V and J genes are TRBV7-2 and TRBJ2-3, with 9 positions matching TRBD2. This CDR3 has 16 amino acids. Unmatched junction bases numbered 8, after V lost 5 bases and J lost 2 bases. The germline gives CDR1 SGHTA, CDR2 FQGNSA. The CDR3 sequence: CASSQWRGGITDTQYF. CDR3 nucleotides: TGTGCCAGCAGCCAGTGGCGGGGGGGCATCACAGATACGCAGTATTTT.

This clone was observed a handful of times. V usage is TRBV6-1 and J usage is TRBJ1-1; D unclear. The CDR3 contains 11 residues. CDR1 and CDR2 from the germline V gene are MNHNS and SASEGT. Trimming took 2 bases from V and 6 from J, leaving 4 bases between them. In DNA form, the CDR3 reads TGTGCCAGCAGTGAACTAGCTGAAGCTTTCTTT. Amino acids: CASSELAEAFF.

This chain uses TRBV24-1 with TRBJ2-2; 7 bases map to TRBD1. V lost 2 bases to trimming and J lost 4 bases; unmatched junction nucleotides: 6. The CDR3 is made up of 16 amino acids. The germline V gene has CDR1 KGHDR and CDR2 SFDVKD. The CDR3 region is CATSDYGAGGTGELFF. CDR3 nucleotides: TGTGCCACCAGTGATTACGGGGCAGGGGGCACCGGGGAGCTGTTTTTT.

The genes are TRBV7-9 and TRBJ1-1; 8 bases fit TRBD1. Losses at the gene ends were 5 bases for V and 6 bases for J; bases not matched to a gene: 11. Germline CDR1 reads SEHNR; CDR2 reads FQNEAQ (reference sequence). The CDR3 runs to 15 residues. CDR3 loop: CASSPTGGVTPEAFF. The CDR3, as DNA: TGTGCCAGCAGCCCTACAGGGGGTGTGACCCCTGAAGCTTTCTTT.

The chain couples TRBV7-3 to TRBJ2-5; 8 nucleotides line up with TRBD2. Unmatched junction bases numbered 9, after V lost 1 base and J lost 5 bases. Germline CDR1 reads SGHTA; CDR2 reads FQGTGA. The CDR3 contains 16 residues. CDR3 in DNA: TGTGCCAGCAGCTTAAACCGAGCGGGAGAGGGGGAGACCCAGTACTTC. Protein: CASSLNRAGEGETQYF.

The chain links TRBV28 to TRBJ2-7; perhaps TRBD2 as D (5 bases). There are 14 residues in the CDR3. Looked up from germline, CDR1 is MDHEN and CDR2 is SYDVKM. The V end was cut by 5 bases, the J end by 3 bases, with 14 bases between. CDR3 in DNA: TGTGCCAGCAGTGTATCAACTAGAAACTACGAGCAGTACGTC. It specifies CASSVSTRNYEQYV.

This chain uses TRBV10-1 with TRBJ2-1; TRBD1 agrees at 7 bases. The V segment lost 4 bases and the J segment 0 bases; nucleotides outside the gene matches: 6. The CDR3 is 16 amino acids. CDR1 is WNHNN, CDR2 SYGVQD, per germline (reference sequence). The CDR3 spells CASSGSRDSSYNEQFF. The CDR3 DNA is TGCGCCAGCAGTGGTTCCCGGGACAGCTCCTACAATGAGCAGTTCTTC.

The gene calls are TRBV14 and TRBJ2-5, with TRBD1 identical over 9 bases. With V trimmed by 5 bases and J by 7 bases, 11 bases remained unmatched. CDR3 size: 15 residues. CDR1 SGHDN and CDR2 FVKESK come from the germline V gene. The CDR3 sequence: CASSYVDRGQGTQYF. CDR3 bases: TGTGCCAGCAGCTACGTGGACAGGGGACAGGGGACCCAGTACTTC.